Listed below are T cell receptor beta chains from one sample, sequenced in a study of identical twins. TCRdb passed the 5' RACE reads through MiXCR, listing each CDR3 protein once. The profile shows roughly 1,500,000 distinct CDR3 sequences, more than 30% of them singletons. The material sequenced was cord blood. These receptor sequences come from a newborn girl in good health. The CDR3 runs from the conserved cysteine through the conserved F or W. The D gene is left open where the match is weak. A clone size is listed for some rows: how often the clone was seen (once, few, many), or a class if it is expanded.

CASSPTGRGSSYEQYF,TGTGCCAGCAGTCCTACAGGGCGCGGGAGCTCCTACGAGCAGTACTTC,.,.,TRBJ2-7,TRBV28
CATSDALSSGSDTQYF,TGTGCCACCAGTGATGCGTTGAGCTCGGGGTCCGATACGCAGTATTTT,.,few,TRBJ2-3,TRBV24-1
CSAPPGLQNIQYF,TGCAGTGCTCCCCCGGGACTCCAAAACATTCAGTACTTC,.,few,TRBJ2-4,TRBV20-1
CASSPRRGYEANVLTF,TGTGCCAGCTCACCACGGAGGGGATACGAGGCCAACGTCCTGACTTTC,.,.,TRBJ2-6,TRBV18
CASSLAPSGGYNEQFF,TGTGCCAGCAGCTTAGCGCCTAGCGGGGGGTACAATGAGCAGTTCTTC,TRBD2,.,TRBJ2-1,TRBV11-2
CASSQERVRNTDTQYF,TGTGCCAGCAGCCAGGAGCGGGTGAGAAACACAGATACGCAGTATTTT,.,few,TRBJ2-3,TRBV3-1
CASSLVLLAENIQYF,TGTGCCAGCAGCTTAGTGTTACTAGCGGAAAACATTCAGTACTTC,TRBD2,.,TRBJ2-4,TRBV7-2
CASSVDRATSTDTQYF,TGTGCCAGCAGTGTTGACAGGGCTACTAGCACAGATACGCAGTATTTT,TRBD1,.,TRBJ2-3,TRBV6-1
CASSLKSQRSYEQYF,TGTGCCAGCAGCTTAAAGTCACAGCGCTCCTACGAGCAGTACTTC,.,.,TRBJ2-7,TRBV11-2
CSGRTARSGRIYEQYF,TGCAGTGGCAGAACGGCTCGAAGCGGGAGGATCTACGAGCAGTACTTC,TRBD2,.,TRBJ2-7,TRBV20-1
CASSPQTGLLSGTEAFF,TGTGCCAGCAGCCCCCAAACAGGCCTCCTTTCGGGAACTGAAGCTTTCTTT,.,.,TRBJ1-1,TRBV9
CASKRGGTGGSTDTQYF,TGCGCCAGCAAAAGAGGGGGTACGGGAGGTAGCACAGATACGCAGTATTTT,.,few,TRBJ2-3,TRBV5-1
CASTAGTLSYEQYF,TGCGCCAGCACCGCCGGGACACTTTCCTACGAGCAGTACTTC,.,.,TRBJ2-7,TRBV5-1
CASSRAGGNYNEQYF,TGTGCCAGCAGTCGGGCAGGGGGTAACTACAATGAGCAGTACTTC,TRBD1,.,TRBJ2-7,TRBV2
CASSLDTGAGTEAFF,TGCGCCAGCAGCTTGGATACGGGGGCAGGAACTGAAGCTTTCTTT,.,many,TRBJ1-1,TRBV5-1
CASSLRGRRETQYF,TGCGCCAGCAGCTTGCGAGGGAGACGAGAGACCCAGTACTTC,.,.,TRBJ2-5,TRBV5-1
CASSIPAGGLSYNEQYF,TGTGCCAGTAGTATACCGGCGGGGGGGCTATCGTACAATGAGCAGTACTTC,TRBD2,.,TRBJ2-7,TRBV19
CSAPALSGYEQYF,TGCAGTGCCCCGGCCCTCTCTGGCTACGAGCAGTACTTC,.,few,TRBJ2-7,TRBV20-1
CASSPPSASGQETQYF,TGTGCCAGCAGCCCCCCATCGGCTAGCGGCCAAGAGACCCAGTACTTC,TRBD2,.,TRBJ2-5,TRBV4-2
CAISEMGSGIDTQYF,TGTGCCATCAGTGAAATGGGAAGTGGCATTGATACGCAGTATTTT,.,few,TRBJ2-3,TRBV10-3
CSARDLGPDTQYF,TGCAGTGCTAGAGATCTCGGACCAGATACGCAGTATTTT,.,.,TRBJ2-3,TRBV20-1
CASRSTPGELFF,TGTGCCAGCAGATCGACACCCGGGGAGCTGTTTTTT,.,.,TRBJ2-2,TRBV7-9
CASSARGVNTEAFF,TGTGCCAGCAGTGCTAGGGGCGTGAACACTGAAGCTTTCTTT,.,.,TRBJ1-1,TRBV27
CASSFAGRLNTEAFF,TGTGCCAGCAGTTTTGCGGGACGGTTGAACACTGAAGCTTTCTTT,.,few,TRBJ1-1,TRBV28
CASSERLGRYNSPLHF,TGCGCCAGCAGTGAGAGACTGGGGAGGTATAATTCACCCCTCCACTTT,.,.,TRBJ1-6,TRBV10-2
CSALGQNNQPQHF,TGCAGTGCCCTTGGACAGAACAATCAGCCCCAGCATTTT,.,.,TRBJ1-5,TRBV20-1
CASSESDGGTEAFF,TGTGCCAGCAGTGAATCGGACGGGGGGACTGAAGCTTTCTTT,.,.,TRBJ1-1,TRBV25-1
CSALTDGWYNEQFF,TGCAGTGCCTTAACCGACGGTTGGTACAATGAGCAGTTCTTC,.,.,TRBJ2-1,TRBV20-1
CSARGWTGQSSYNEQFF,TGCAGTGCTAGAGGGTGGACTGGGCAGAGCTCCTACAATGAGCAGTTCTTC,.,few,TRBJ2-1,TRBV20-1
CASSQKSGGGRYNEQFF,TGTGCCAGCAGCCAAAAGTCTGGCGGGGGGAGATACAATGAGCAGTTCTTC,TRBD2,few,TRBJ2-1,TRBV14
CSASENRGQPQHF,TGCAGTGCTAGCGAGAACAGGGGGCAGCCCCAGCATTTT,TRBD1,.,TRBJ1-5,TRBV20-1
CASSQTSGSSEQYF,TGTGCCAGCAGCCAAACTAGCGGGAGTAGCGAGCAGTACTTC,TRBD2,.,TRBJ2-7,TRBV3-1
CASSYGDSLGGYTF,TGTGCCAGCAGTTACGGGGACAGTCTAGGAGGCTACACCTTC,TRBD1,few,TRBJ1-2,TRBV6-5
CASSFPSGYTF,TGTGCCAGCAGTTTCCCATCTGGCTACACCTTC,.,.,TRBJ1-2,TRBV28
CSAGITYGYTF,TGCAGTGCTGGCATCACCTATGGCTACACCTTC,.,.,TRBJ1-2,TRBV20-1
CATSEARDHEQYF,TGTGCCACCAGTGAGGCCAGGGACCACGAGCAGTACTTC,.,.,TRBJ2-7,TRBV24-1
CASSQRDRLNTEAFF,TGTGCCAGCAGCCAACGAGACAGGCTGAACACTGAAGCTTTCTTT,.,few,TRBJ1-1,TRBV7-2
CASSQVMRGTSSYNEQFF,TGCGCCAGCAGCCAAGTGATGCGAGGAACTAGCTCCTACAATGAGCAGTTCTTC,.,few,TRBJ2-1,TRBV4-1
CASSLATGGQPPYGCTF,TGTGCCAGCAGCTTAGCCACTGGGGGTCAGCCACCCTATGGCTGCACCTTC,.,.,TRBJ1-2,TRBV11-2
CASSLTSPSDTQYF,TGCGCCAGCAGCTTGACTAGCCCCTCAGATACGCAGTATTTT,.,few,TRBJ2-3,TRBV5-1
CSARLAGVNTGELFF,TGCAGTGCCCGTCTGGCCGGAGTGAACACCGGGGAGCTGTTTTTT,.,few,TRBJ2-2,TRBV20-1
CASSPSGGPSSYNEQFF,TGTGCCAGCAGCCCTAGCGGGGGGCCCAGCTCCTACAATGAGCAGTTCTTC,TRBD2,few,TRBJ2-1,TRBV12-3/TRBV12-4
CSVEGEEGYGYTF,TGCAGCGTTGAAGGGGAGGAGGGGTATGGCTACACCTTC,.,.,TRBJ1-2,TRBV29-1
CASSLEGQVYNEQFF,TGTGCCAGCAGCTTGGAAGGACAGGTCTACAATGAGCAGTTCTTC,TRBD1,few,TRBJ2-1,TRBV5-5
CASSPRLGDTDTQYF,TGTGCCAGCAGCCCGCGACTGGGGGACACAGATACGCAGTATTTT,.,few,TRBJ2-3,TRBV4-2
CASSIQTGPNTEAFF,TGTGCCAGCAGCATCCAGACAGGGCCCAACACTGAAGCTTTCTTT,TRBD1,.,TRBJ1-1,TRBV9
CASRRGILQGVARNTDTQYF,TGTGCCAGCCGTAGAGGAATACTCCAGGGGGTTGCTAGAAACACAGATACGCAGTATTTT,TRBD1,.,TRBJ2-3,TRBV6-1
CASSQQRYYEQYF,TGCGCCAGCAGCCAACAACGATACTACGAGCAGTACTTC,.,few,TRBJ2-7,TRBV4-1
CASSFNRGLAKNIQYF,TGCGCCAGCAGCTTCAACAGGGGATTAGCCAAAAACATTCAGTACTTC,TRBD1,few,TRBJ2-4,TRBV5-1
CASSQDSTQYF,TGCGCCAGCAGCCAAGATTCGACGCAGTATTTT,.,few,TRBJ2-3,TRBV4-1
CASSYEDTQYF,TGCGCCAGCAGCTATGAAGATACGCAGTATTTT,.,.,TRBJ2-3,TRBV5-1
CASSQDRRGLAGETQYF,TGTGCCAGCAGCCAAGATCGGAGGGGACTAGCGGGTGAGACCCAGTACTTC,TRBD2,few,TRBJ2-5,TRBV4-2
CASSSWTGLVDTIYF,TGTGCCAGCAGTTCTTGGACAGGGCTTGTAGACACCATATATTTT,TRBD1,.,TRBJ1-3,TRBV28
CASSFTRSSYEQYF,TGTGCCAGCAGCTTTACTAGGAGCTCCTACGAGCAGTACTTC,.,few,TRBJ2-7,TRBV13